The table lists the clone carrying this T cell receptor beta chain with many counts. Its target is unknown. This CDR3 region has 12 residues. The germline V gene has CDR1 DFQATT and CDR2 SNEGSKA (reference sequence). The investigators amplified TCR beta CDR3 regions from RNA transcripts. HTBI primers were the set used in a first-round RT-PCR of the TCR CDR3. TCRdb reprocessed the multiplex PCR reads via MiXCR and lists one record per CDR3 protein. Of under 650,000 distinct CDR3 sequences listed, around 15% are singletons. PBMCs were obtained from 10 ml fresh peripheral blood. The data derive from a study of T cells in Graves' hyperthyroidism and ophthalmopathy. Study-wide results and limits: A 13 V-J signature model discriminated ophthalmopathy versus stable hyperthyroidism. Most expanded thyroid clonotypes above 0.001 recurred in blood.

The TCR originated in a woman between 25 and 40 years old with Graves' hyperthyroidism. The chain couples TRBV20-1 to TRBJ2-7, with TRBD1 matching over 12 bases. Sequencing input: blood. CDR3 region: CSWGQGADEQYF. CDR3 DNA sequence: TGCAGCTGGGGACAGGGGGCGGACGAGCAGTACTTC.